This entry features one TCR beta chain sequence. These data come from a study of control samples from healthy donors and cancer patients. Only in-frame clones appear in the TCRdb table, and some are missing; sequencing was by immunoSEQ multiplex PCR. The sample has more than 75,000 clones; around 90% are singletons. This CDR3 is built from 15 residues. V lost 0 bases and J lost 3, with 12 bases in between. Germline V gives CDR1 SNHLY, CDR2 FYNNEI. Input material: PBMCs. The chain has TRBV2 and TRBJ2-7, with D hard to call. This receptor was taken from a woman aged 60-75 years with head and neck cancer. The CDR3 bases are TGTGCCAGCAGTGAAGCGTCCGGACGGTACTACGAGCAGTACTTC. Protein: CASSEASGRYYEQYF.